The T cell receptor (beta chain) under discussion was sequenced for a study of blood T cell repertoires in COVID-19. Study-level background: Sources were T cells, B-cell-depleted T cells, or PBMCs; the material itself was cDNA or gDNA.

Donors were grouped by their self-reported clinical history. The table came from immunoSEQ multiplex PCR; TCRdb's copy has only in-frame clones and leaves some out. The data contain around 250,000 clones, more than 75% of them singletons. The CDR3 covers 12 residues. The V gene lost 4 bases and the J gene lost 3 bases, with 3 bases spanning the gap. Germline CDR1 SGHDN, CDR2 FVKESK. This sequence joins TRBV14 and TRBJ2-2, with D uncertain. This sequence originates from a man aged 18-30 years who had recovered from COVID-19. The sequenced sample was PBMCs or T cells enriched from blood (not recorded which). For the CDR3, the DNA is TGTGCCAGCAGCCCTGACACCGGGGAGCTGTTTTTT. It codes for CASSPDTGELFF.